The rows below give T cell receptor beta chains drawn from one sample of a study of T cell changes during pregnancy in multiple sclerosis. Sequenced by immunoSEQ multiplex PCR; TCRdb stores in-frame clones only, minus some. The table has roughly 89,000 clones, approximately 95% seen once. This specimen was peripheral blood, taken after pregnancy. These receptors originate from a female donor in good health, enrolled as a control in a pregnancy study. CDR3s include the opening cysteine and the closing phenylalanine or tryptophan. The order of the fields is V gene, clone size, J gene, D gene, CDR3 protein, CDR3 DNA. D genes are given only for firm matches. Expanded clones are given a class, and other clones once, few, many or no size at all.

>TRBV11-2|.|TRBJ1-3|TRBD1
CASSLITGGDGNTIYF
TGTGCCAGCAGCTTAATTACAGGGGGCGACGGAAACACCATATATTTT
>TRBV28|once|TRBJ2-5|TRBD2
CASTLAGTQETQYF
TGTGCCAGCACACTAGCGGGGACCCAAGAGACCCAGTACTTC
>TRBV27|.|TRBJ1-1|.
CASSLRGYVEAFF
TGTGCCAGCAGTTTAAGGGGGTACGTTGAAGCTTTCTTT
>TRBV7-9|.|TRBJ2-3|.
CASSPNSVETDTQYF
TGTGCCAGCAGTCCGAATAGCGTTGAGACAGATACGCAGTATTTT
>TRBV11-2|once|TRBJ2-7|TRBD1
CASSLTGAYEQYF
TGTGCCAGCAGCTTAACAGGGGCCTACGAGCAGTACTTC
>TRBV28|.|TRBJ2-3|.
CASSLTGSTDTQYF
TGTGCCAGCAGTTTAACAGGAAGCACAGATACGCAGTATTTT
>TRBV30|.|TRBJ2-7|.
CALNSGIPNEQYF
TGTGCCTTGAATTCCGGGATCCCAAACGAGCAGTACTTC
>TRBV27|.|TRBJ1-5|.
CASSLSSEPNQPQHF
TGTGCCAGCAGTTTATCATCAGAACCCAATCAGCCCCAGCATTTT
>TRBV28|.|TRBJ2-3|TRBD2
CASSPRLAPDTQYF
TGTGCCAGCAGTCCAAGACTAGCACCAGATACGCAGTATTTT
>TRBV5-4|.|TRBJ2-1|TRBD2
CASSSGRGNEQFF
TGTGCCAGCAGTAGCGGGAGGGGGAATGAGCAGTTCTTC
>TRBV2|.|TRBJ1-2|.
CASVSGELDGYTF
TGTGCCAGCGTGTCGGGGGAATTGGATGGCTACACCTTC
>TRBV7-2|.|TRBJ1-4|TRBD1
CASSYYSGTGDEKLFF
TGTGCCAGCAGTTATTACTCCGGGACAGGGGATGAAAAACTGTTTTTT
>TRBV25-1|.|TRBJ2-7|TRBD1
CASSEWGTGAYEQYF
TGTGCCAGCAGTGAATGGGGGACAGGGGCCTACGAGCAGTACTTC
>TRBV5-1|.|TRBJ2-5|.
CASSSDPLANQETQYF
TGCGCCAGCAGCTCCGACCCATTAGCCAACCAAGAGACCCAGTACTTC
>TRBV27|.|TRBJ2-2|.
CASRAGTGELFF
TGTGCCAGCAGGGCGGGAACCGGGGAGCTGTTTTTT
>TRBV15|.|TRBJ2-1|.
CATSRGGPLLDNEQFF
TGTGCCACCAGCAGAGGCGGCCCCCTTCTGGACAATGAGCAGTTCTTC
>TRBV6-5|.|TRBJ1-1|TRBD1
CASRRQGNTEAFF
TGTGCCAGCAGACGACAGGGGAACACTGAAGCTTTCTTT
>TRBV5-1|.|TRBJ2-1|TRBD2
CASSQTLAGGVNNEQFF
TGCGCCAGCAGCCAGACCCTAGCGGGAGGAGTGAACAATGAGCAGTTCTTC
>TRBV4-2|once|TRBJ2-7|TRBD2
CASSQVGREFGEQYF
TGTGCCAGCAGCCAAGTAGGGCGGGAGTTTGGGGAGCAGTACTTC
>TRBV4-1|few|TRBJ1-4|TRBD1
CASSQGTGDEKLFF
TGCGCCAGCAGCCAAGGGACAGGGGACGAAAAACTGTTTTTT
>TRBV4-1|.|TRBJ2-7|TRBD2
CASSQGGLAGGSSYEQYF
TGCGCCAGCAGCCAGGGTGGTCTAGCGGGAGGGAGCTCCTACGAGCAGTACTTC
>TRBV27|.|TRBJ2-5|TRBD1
CASSRLGQGEVETQYF
TGTGCCAGCAGTCGACTGGGGCAGGGGGAAGTAGAGACCCAGTACTTC
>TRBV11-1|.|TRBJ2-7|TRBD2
CASSLAREPEEQYF
TGTGCCAGCAGCTTAGCGCGGGAGCCCGAGGAGCAGTACTTC
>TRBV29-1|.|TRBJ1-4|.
CSARLATNEKLFF
TGCAGCGCAAGACTTGCAACTAATGAAAAACTGTTTTTT
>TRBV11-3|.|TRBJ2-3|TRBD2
CASSLDGTSGTDTQYF
TGTGCCAGCAGTTTAGACGGGACTAGCGGCACAGATACGCAGTATTTT
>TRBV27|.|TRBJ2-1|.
CASSLTPFSSYNEQFF
TGTGCCAGCAGTTTGACACCCTTTAGCTCCTACAATGAGCAGTTCTTC
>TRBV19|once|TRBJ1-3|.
CASRETGSSGNTIYF
TGTGCCAGTAGGGAAACAGGGAGCTCTGGAAACACCATATATTTT
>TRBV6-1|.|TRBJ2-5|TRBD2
CASRLTRTSLETQYF
TGTGCCAGCAGGCTAACCCGGACTAGTCTAGAGACCCAGTACTTC
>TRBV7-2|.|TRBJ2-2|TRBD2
CASSPTAGVNTGELFF
TGTGCCAGCAGCCCCACAGCGGGGGTGAACACCGGGGAGCTGTTTTTT
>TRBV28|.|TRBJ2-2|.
CASSFRRDAGELFF
TGTGCCAGCAGTTTTAGACGGGATGCCGGGGAGCTGTTTTTT
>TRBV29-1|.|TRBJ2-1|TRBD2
CSVNGLAGDNEQFF
TGCAGCGTGAATGGACTAGCGGGAGACAATGAGCAGTTCTTC
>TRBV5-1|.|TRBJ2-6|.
CASSFNTGSGANVLTF
TGCGCCAGCAGCTTTAATACAGGGTCTGGGGCCAACGTCCTGACTTTC
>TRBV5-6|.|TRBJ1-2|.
CASSLAWGPYGYTF
TGTGCCAGCAGCTTGGCCTGGGGCCCCTATGGCTACACCTTC
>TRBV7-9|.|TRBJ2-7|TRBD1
CASSLVKGTGGSAYEQYF
TGTGCCAGCAGCTTAGTTAAGGGGACAGGGGGCTCTGCCTACGAGCAGTACTTC
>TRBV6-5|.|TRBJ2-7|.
CASSYDESSYEQYF
TGTGCCAGCAGTTACGATGAGAGCTCCTACGAGCAGTACTTC
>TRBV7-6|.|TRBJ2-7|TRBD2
CASRPIPGLADEQYF
TGTGCCAGCAGACCCATCCCGGGACTAGCTGACGAGCAGTACTTC
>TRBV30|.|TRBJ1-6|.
CAWRSGNSPLHF
TGTGCCTGGAGGTCAGGGAATTCACCCCTCCACTTT
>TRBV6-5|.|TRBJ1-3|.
CASSTGTTGNTIYF
TGTGCCAGCAGTACCGGGACAACCGGAAACACCATATATTTT
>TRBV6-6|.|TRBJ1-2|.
CASSYSIRTDGYTF
TGTGCCAGCAGTTACTCGATCCGGACAGATGGCTACACCTTC
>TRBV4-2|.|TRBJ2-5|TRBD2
CASSQRPPAGGGQETQYF
TGTGCCAGCAGCCAACGCCCCCCGGCGGGAGGAGGGCAAGAGACCCAGTACTTC
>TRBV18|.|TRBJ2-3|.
CASSPQGISTDTQYF
TGTGCCAGCTCACCTCAGGGGATTAGCACAGATACGCAGTATTTT
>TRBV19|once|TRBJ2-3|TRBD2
CASSIGGRSTDTQYF
TGTGCCAGTAGTATAGGCGGGAGGAGCACAGATACGCAGTATTTT
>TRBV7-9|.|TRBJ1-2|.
CASSLGDGGRGYTF
TGTGCCAGCAGCTTAGGTGACGGGGGGCGCGGCTACACCTTC
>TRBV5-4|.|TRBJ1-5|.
CASSLGQNQPQHF
TGTGCCAGCAGCTTGGGACAGAATCAGCCCCAGCATTTT
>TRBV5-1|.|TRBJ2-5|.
CASSLGVEETQYF
TGCGCCAGCAGCTTGGGAGTTGAAGAGACCCAGTACTTC
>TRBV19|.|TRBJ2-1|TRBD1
CASSTTGVLLNEQFF
TGTGCCAGTAGTACGACAGGGGTATTACTCAATGAGCAGTTCTTC
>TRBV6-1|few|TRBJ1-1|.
CASSDVQGRTEAFF
TGTGCCAGCAGTGATGTACAGGGAAGGACTGAAGCTTTCTTT
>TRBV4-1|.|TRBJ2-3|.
CASSQLGGRLSTDTQYF
TGCGCCAGCAGCCAACTTGGGGGCAGGCTTAGCACAGATACGCAGTATTTT
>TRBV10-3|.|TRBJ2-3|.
CAISERETAGADTQYF
TGTGCCATCAGTGAAAGGGAAACAGCAGGGGCAGATACGCAGTATTTT
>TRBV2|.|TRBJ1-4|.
CASSEQGKLFF
TGTGCCAGCAGCGAACAGGGAAAACTGTTTTTT
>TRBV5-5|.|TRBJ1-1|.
CASSLEGSSSTEAFF
TGTGCCAGCAGCTTGGAAGGGAGTTCCAGCACTGAAGCTTTCTTT
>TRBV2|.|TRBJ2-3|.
CASSEYPDTQYF
TGTGCCAGCAGTGAATATCCAGATACGCAGTATTTT
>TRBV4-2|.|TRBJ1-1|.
CASSPYKTENTEAFF
TGTGCCAGCAGCCCATATAAGACAGAAAACACTGAAGCTTTCTTT